Below, 2 T cell receptor beta chains from the same sample are listed, as sequenced in a study of cytomegalovirus exposure and HLA in healthy donors. Measured with immunoSEQ multiplex PCR; TCRdb has only the in-frame clones, and not every one. The repertoire holds roughly 120,000 clones, with about 82% as singletons. Sample: PBMCs. The source is a man aged 18 to 29 in good health and CMV-seronegative.

The gene calls are TRBV2 and TRBJ1-2; D is unclear. V lost 6 bases and J lost 4, with 12 bases in between. The V gene's germline CDR1 is SNHLY and CDR2 FYNNEI. CDR3 size: 13 residues. The CDR3, as DNA: TGTGCCAGCAGGTTAGCGGGTGGCTATGGCTACACCTTC. Protein: CASRLAGGYGYTF.

The chain has TRBV15 and TRBJ1-1; 12 nucleotides line up with TRBD1. The CDR3 sequence is 16 residues long. With 8 bases clipped from V and 7 bases from J, the junction kept 14 bases outside the gene matches. Germline values: CDR1 LNHNV, CDR2 YYDKDF (reference sequence). The CDR3 is CATGDRDRGPRGEAFF. DNA of the CDR3: TGTGCCACCGGGGACCGGGACAGGGGGCCCCGGGGTGAAGCTTTCTTT.